One sample yielded the 14 T cell receptor beta chains listed below, sequenced in a study of shared clonotypes between healthy human individuals. Data came from immunoSEQ multiplex PCR; TCRdb stores just in-frame clones and leaves some out. The sample has about 480,000 clones, 79% seen once; the top ten hold 13%. Sequences were obtained from PBMCs. The receptors derive from a middle-aged woman in good health. Some clones in this sample may be carry-over from other donors' samples.

The V call is TRBV7-3, the J call TRBJ2-1; the D is unclear. Germline V gene lookup returns CDR1 SGHTA and CDR2 FQGTGA. V gave up 5 bases and J gave up 5 bases, with 16 bases separating them. CDR3 length equals 15 residues. In nucleotides, the CDR3 is TGTGCCAGCAGCCTCAACTCTCTAAGGGACAATGAGCAGTTCTTC. Translated, it gives CASSLNSLRDNEQFF. Complete variable domain (other parts from reference TRBV7-3 and TRBJ2-1): GAGVSQTPSNKVTEKGKYVELRCDPISGHTALYWYRQSLGQGPEFLIYFQGTGAADDSGLPNDRFFAVRPEGSVSTLKIQRTERGDSAVYLCASSLNSLRDNEQFFGPGTRLTVL.

The CDR3 spells CASSRDRENQPQHF. CDR3 nucleotides: TGTGCCAGCAGTCGGGACAGGGAAAATCAGCCCCAGCATTTT. The chain combines TRBV27 with TRBJ1-5; 9 bases line up with TRBD1. This CDR3 contains 14 residues. Unmatched junction bases numbered 3, after V lost 5 bases and J lost 4 bases. CDR1 is MNHEY, CDR2 SMNVEV, per germline (reference sequence).

The chain carries TRBV7-8 and TRBJ2-1; D unclear. The CDR3 totals 11 residues. CDR1 and CDR2 from the germline V gene are SGHVS and FQNEAQ. Trimming removed 3 bases from V and 8 bases from J, with 5 bases in between. This chain's CDR3 is CASSFMYEQFF. The DNA of the CDR3 is TGTGCCAGCAGCTTTATGTATGAGCAGTTCTTC.

In nucleotides, the CDR3 is TGCGCCAGCAGCATAGGGACAGGGAGCTATGGCTACACCTTC. It is translated as CASSIGTGSYGYTF. The genes are TRBV5-1 and TRBJ1-2, with TRBD1 matching over 9 bases. This CDR3 spans 14 amino acids. CDR1 and CDR2 from the germline V gene are SGHRS and YFSETQ. After removal of 4 bases from V and 4 bases from J, the junction contained 5 bases not matched to a gene.

This clone was seen only once. The V and J genes are TRBV11-2 and TRBJ2-3; the D gene is possibly TRBD2 (5 bases). This CDR3 spans 13 amino acids. The V and J ends lost 3 bases and 6 bases respectively, with 10 bases between them. In germline, CDR1 is SGHAT, CDR2 FQNNGV. The CDR3 reads CASSFHSGDTQYF. The CDR3 bases are TGTGCCAGCAGCTTCCACTCGGGGGATACGCAGTATTTT.

The chain joins TRBV27 to TRBJ2-7; 9 nucleotides line up with TRBD2. The CDR3 totals 15 residues. CDR1 MNHEY and CDR2 SMNVEV come from the germline V gene (reference sequence). With 6 bases clipped from V and 0 bases from J, the junction kept 6 bases outside the gene matches. CDR3 nucleotide sequence: TGTGCCAGCAGGACCGCGGGGGGGGCCTCCTACGAGCAGTACTTC. It is translated as CASRTAGGASYEQYF.

A remark on this clone: One end of the junction fails to match germline, which may point to a read error. The V call is TRBV7-2, the J call TRBJ2-7; D is perhaps TRBD1 (6 bases). Germline V gives CDR1 SGHTA, CDR2 FQGNSA. CDR3 size: 13 residues. CDR3 sequence: CASSLDIVDRRDF. In DNA form, the CDR3 reads TGTGCCAGCAGCTTAGATATCGTGGACAGAAGGGACTTC.

The CDR3 here is CASSPRGYGYTF. The DNA of the CDR3 is TGCGCCAGCAGCCCCCGCGGCTATGGCTACACCTTC. The chain couples TRBV4-1 to TRBJ1-2; no reliable D call. CDR1 is MGHRA and CDR2 is YSYEKL in the germline V gene. The V end lost 4 bases, the J end lost 4 bases, and 7 bases lay between the germline ends. The CDR3 contains 12 residues.

This rearrangement joins TRBV11-2 to TRBJ2-1; 8 nucleotides match TRBD2. The CDR3 consists of 15 residues. J was trimmed by 15 bases and V by 1 base; bases with no gene match: 14. Germline values: CDR1 SGHAT, CDR2 FQNNGV. CDR3 bases: TGTGCCAGCAGCTTAGTGTCAGGGGCGGGAGGAATGCTGTTCTTC. Protein: CASSLVSGAGGMLFF.

The rearrangement uses TRBV6-4 and TRBJ1-4; possibly TRBD1 for D (6 bases). Trimming left V 7 bases short and J 0 bases short, with 12 bases between. The CDR3 is 15 amino acids. Germline values: CDR1 MRHNA, CDR2 SNTAGT. As DNA, the CDR3 is TGTGCCAGCAATTTGGGGGCCTCAACTAATGAAAAACTGTTTTTT. It is translated as CASNLGASTNEKLFF.

This clone was seen a few times. The J gene is TRBJ2-7, the V gene TRBV2, with D possibly being TRBD1 (6 bases). CDR3 length equals 12 residues. The ends were cut back, 6 bases at V and 2 bases at J, with 8 bases in the middle. CDR1 is SNHLY, CDR2 FYNNEI, per germline. CDR3 bases: TGTGCCAGCAGGGGGGCCGCCTACGAGCAGTACTTC. Amino acid sequence: CASRGAAYEQYF.

The V call is TRBV25-1, the J call TRBJ1-1; TRBD1 matches 9 bases. The CDR3 contains 14 residues. The germline CDR1 and CDR2 sequences are MGHDK and SYGVNS. After removal of 6 bases from V and 7 bases from J, the junction contained 9 bases not matched to a gene. CDR3 protein: CASRGSNRGLEAFF. For the CDR3, the DNA is TGTGCCAGCAGGGGGTCGAACAGGGGGCTTGAAGCTTTCTTT.

This clone was seen a handful of times. The V gene is TRBV19, the J gene TRBJ1-5, with 7 positions matching TRBD1. There are 14 residues in the CDR3. The germline V gene has CDR1 LNHDA and CDR2 SQIVND (reference sequence). V gave up 5 bases and J gave up 3 bases; unmatched junction bases: 4. The DNA for the CDR3 is TGTGCCAGTAGTGCTACAGGGGACAATCAGCCCCAGCATTTT. Amino acid sequence: CASSATGDNQPQHF.

The chain carries TRBV6-4 and TRBJ2-3, with 9 bases that match TRBD2. The CDR3 loop spans 16 amino acids. Looked up from germline, CDR1 is MRHNA and CDR2 is SNTAGT. The ends lost 5 bases at V and 0 bases at J; junction bases unmatched: 6. In DNA form, the CDR3 reads TGTGCCAGCAGTCCCAGGACTAGCGTTAGCACAGATACGCAGTATTTT. This codes for CASSPRTSVSTDTQYF.